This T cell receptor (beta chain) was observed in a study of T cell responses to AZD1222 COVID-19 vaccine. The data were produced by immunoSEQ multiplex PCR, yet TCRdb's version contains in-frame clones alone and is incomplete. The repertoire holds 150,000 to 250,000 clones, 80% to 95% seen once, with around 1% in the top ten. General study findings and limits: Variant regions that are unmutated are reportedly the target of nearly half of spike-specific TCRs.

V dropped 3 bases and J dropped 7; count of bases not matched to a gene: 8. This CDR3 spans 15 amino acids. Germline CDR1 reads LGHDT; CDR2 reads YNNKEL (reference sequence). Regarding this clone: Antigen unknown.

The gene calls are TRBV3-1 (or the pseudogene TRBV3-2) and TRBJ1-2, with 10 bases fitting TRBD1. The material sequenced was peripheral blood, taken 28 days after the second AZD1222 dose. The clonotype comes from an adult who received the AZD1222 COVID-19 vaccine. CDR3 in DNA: TGTGCCAGCAGCCAGGGTGAGACAGGGGGCCGTGGCTACACCTTC. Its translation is CASSQGETGGRGYTF.